This passage covers 5 T cell receptor beta chains from one sample sequenced in a study of blood T cell repertoires in COVID-19 (dated by TCRdb to about 2020). Library method: the immunoSEQ multiplex PCR assay. The clones in this table, taken by TCRdb from immuneACCESS, are in-frame only. Not every clone is retained; where verified, under half of the shortfall comes from an unresolved V gene, and the cause of the rest is unknown. This sample holds some 250,000 clones; around 85% were observed only once. The top ten hold approximately 12% of the sample. Sample: peripheral blood. Receptors originate from a woman in her thirties with COVID-19, enrolled during active disease.

CDR3 loop: CASSRLRNQETQYF. Written as DNA, the CDR3 is TGTGCCAGCAGCCGACTACGTAACCAAGAGACCCAGTACTTC. The gene calls are TRBV7-9 and TRBJ2-5, with TRBD2 as a possible D gene (5 bases). The CDR3 contains 14 residues. V was clipped by 5 bases and J by 0 bases, with 10 bases between them. CDR1 is SEHNR, CDR2 FQNEAQ, per germline (reference sequence). Using reference TRBV7-9 and TRBJ2-5 for the parts outside the CDR3, the full variable domain is DTGVSQNPRHKITKRGQNVTFRCDPISEHNRLYWYRQTLGQGPEFLTYFQNEAQLEKSRLLSDRFSAERPKGSFSTLEIQRTEQGDSAMYLCASSRLRNQETQYFGPGTRLLVL.

This chain links TRBV6-5 with TRBJ1-5, with TRBD1 as a possible D gene (5 bases). The CDR3 loop spans 15 amino acids. Germline CDR1 and CDR2: MNHEY and SVGAGI. V lost 0 bases, J lost 3 bases, and 9 bases lay in between. CDR3 sequence reads: CASSYSKGSNQPQHF. DNA for the CDR3: TGTGCCAGCAGTTACTCGAAGGGGTCCAATCAGCCCCAGCATTTT.

The CDR3 sequence: CASSSARGAYEQYF. The CDR3 nucleotides read TGTGCCAGTAGTTCAGCCAGGGGGGCCTACGAGCAGTACTTC. The chain couples TRBV19 to TRBJ2-7; tentative D call: TRBD1 (7 bases). CDR1 LNHDA and CDR2 SQIVND come from the germline V gene (reference sequence). Trimming cost V 5 bases and J 2 bases, with 13 bases left between them. The CDR3 is 14 amino acids.

The CDR3, as DNA: TGTGCCTCTAACCCCCGGACGGGGAGCACTGAAGCTTTCTTT. This encodes CASNPRTGSTEAFF. The rearrangement joins TRBV19 to TRBJ1-1; no clear D gene. Germline V CDR1 and CDR2: LNHDA, SQIVND (reference sequence). Trimming took off 11 bases at V and 4 bases at J, with 20 bases between the two ends. CDR3 length equals 14 residues.

This sequence joins TRBV7-6 and TRBJ1-6, with 9 bases identical to TRBD1. The junction had 2 bases not matched to a gene; V was cut back by 0 bases and J by 8 bases. CDR1 SGHVS and CDR2 FNYEAQ come from the germline V gene. This CDR3 has 15 amino acids. The CDR3 coding sequence is TGTGCCAGCAGCTTAGCGGACAGGGGTGATTCACCCCTCCACTTT. Amino acids: CASSLADRGDSPLHF. Full variable domain (missing parts from reference TRBV7-6 and TRBJ1-6): GAGVSQSPRYKVTKRGQDVALRCDPISGHVSLYWYRQALGQGPEFLTYFNYEAQQDKSGLPNDRFSAERPEGSISTLTIQRTEQRDSAMYRCASSLADRGDSPLHFGNGTRLTVT.